The clone carrying this T cell receptor (beta chain) has a single count. These data come from a study of blood T cell repertoires in COVID-19. Looking at the study overall: Both acute and convalescent COVID-19 samples were obtained from the United States, Italy and Spain. From T cells, B-cell-depleted T cells, or PBMCs came the material, which was cDNA or gDNA.

The junction had 13 bases not matched to a gene; V was cut back by 11 bases and J by 6 bases. This CDR3 spans 14 amino acids. Germline V gene sequence: CDR1 SEHNR, CDR2 FQNEAQ (reference sequence). In the authors' methods: Counts of nucleated cells, estimated from reference gene primer amplification, were obtained. TCRdb's copy holds only in-frame clones and misses some; the assay was immunoSEQ multiplex PCR. Clone size and the V and J calls come from that table; the DNA yielded D and trimming. Among more than 150,000 clones listed, around 91% were seen once. This chain joins TRBV7-9 and TRBJ2-3; 8 bases are a match to TRBD1. This TCR was recovered from a middle-aged man with acute or convalescent COVID-19. Material: peripheral blood. CDR3 coding DNA: TGTGCCGCCGCCGGACAGGGACTGGTCGATACGCAGTATTTT. Translation: CAAAGQGLVDTQYF. Full variable domain (outside the CDR3, taken from reference TRBV7-9 and TRBJ2-3): DTGVSQNPRHKITKRGQNVTFRCDPISEHNRLYWYRQTLGQGPEFLTYFQNEAQLEKSRLLSDRFSAERPKGSFSTLEIQRTEQGDSAMYLCAAAGQGLVDTQYFGPGTRLTVL.